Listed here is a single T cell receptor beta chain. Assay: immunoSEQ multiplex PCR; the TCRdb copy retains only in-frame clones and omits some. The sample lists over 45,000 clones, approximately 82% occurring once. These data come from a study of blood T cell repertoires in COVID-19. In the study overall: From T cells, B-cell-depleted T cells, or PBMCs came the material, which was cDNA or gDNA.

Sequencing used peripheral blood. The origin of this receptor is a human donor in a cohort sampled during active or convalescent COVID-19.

Here the CDR3 DNA reads TGTGCCAGCAGCTCCGGGACAGGGGGATTAATACCCCAGCATTTT. It codes for CASSSGTGGLIPQHF. This sequence joins TRBV5-6 and TRBJ1-5, with TRBD1 matching over 11 bases. The CDR3 is 15 residues long. The trim removed 3 bases at V and 10 bases at J, leaving 9 bases unmatched. CDR1 is SGHDT, CDR2 YYEEEE, per germline.